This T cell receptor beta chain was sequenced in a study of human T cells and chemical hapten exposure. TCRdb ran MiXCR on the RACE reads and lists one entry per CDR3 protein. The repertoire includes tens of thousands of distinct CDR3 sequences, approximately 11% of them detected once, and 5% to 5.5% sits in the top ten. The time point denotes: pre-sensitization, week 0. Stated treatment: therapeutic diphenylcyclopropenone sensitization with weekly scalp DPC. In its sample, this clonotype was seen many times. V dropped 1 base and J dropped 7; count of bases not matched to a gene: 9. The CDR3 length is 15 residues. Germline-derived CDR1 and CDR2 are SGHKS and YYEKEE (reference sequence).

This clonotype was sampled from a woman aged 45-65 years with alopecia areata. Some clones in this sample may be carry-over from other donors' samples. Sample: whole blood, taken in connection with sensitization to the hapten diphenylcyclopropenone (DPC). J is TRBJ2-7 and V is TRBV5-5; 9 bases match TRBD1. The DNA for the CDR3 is TGTGCCAGCAGCTTGTCGGGACAGGGTCTTGGGGAGCAGTACTTC. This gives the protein CASSLSGQGLGEQYF.